This section outlines one T cell receptor (beta chain) sequence together with its context. The sample comes from a study of control samples from healthy donors and cancer patients. V trimming: 6 bases; J trimming: 8 bases; junction bases outside the gene matches: 6. Looked up from germline, CDR1 is MDHEN and CDR2 is SYDVKM. The CDR3 has 13 amino acids. TCRdb keeps only in-frame clones here, not all; method: immunoSEQ multiplex PCR. The table shows around 120,000 clones, with roughly 92% occurring only once. This TCR derives from a woman aged 18 to 35 in good health. The sample was blood. The chain carries TRBV28 and TRBJ1-3; TRBD1 aligns across 8 bases. CDR3 sequence: CASRLDRDDTIYF. DNA of the CDR3: TGTGCCAGCAGACTGGACAGGGATGACACCATATATTTT. The full variable domain, completed using reference TRBV28 and TRBJ1-3, is DVKVTQSSRYLVKRTGEKVFLECVQDMDHENMFWYRQDPGLGLRLIYFSYDVKMKEKGDIPEGYSVSREKKERFSLILESASTNQTSMYLCASRLDRDDTIYFGEGSWLTVV.